This record covers a single TCR beta chain. This clonotype was seen ten or more times. It lacks a known antigen. Base qualities are not at hand, and no much larger clone is one base apart. Reads for this sample came from an Illumina HiSeq 2000. Multiplex PCR amplification was used to build the TCR beta chain libraries. High-throughput sequencing was used to analyze the amplified TCR beta chain products. Using fastp at Q25 and MiXCR, TCRdb reprocessed the public reads and kept productive beta chains. Every entry covers one CDR3 protein and lists the most common genes and DNA from its rows. The sample has under 350,000 distinct CDR3 sequences on record, around 30% of them singletons. Roughly 1.1% of the sample is in the top ten clones. The axillary draining lymph nodes of breast cancer patients were the source of the lymph node samples. The source of the sample is a study of breast tumors, draining lymph nodes, adjacent tissues (dated by TCRdb to about 2016). Study-wide context: The study compared TCR beta repertoires across tumor, adjacent nontumor tissue and axillary lymph nodes from breast cancer patients. In human breast cancer, the study set out to assess how tumor, surrounding tissue and draining lymph node repertoires relate to one another and whether T cells might be exchanged between them.

The paper as a whole reports these results and caveats: The conclusion that tumor T cells originate in lymph nodes was presented as consistent with a hypothesis rather than as directly demonstrated. In luminal-like breast cancer, tumor and nontumor tissue repertoires resembled each other significantly more than in basal-like breast cancer. A scenario in which most tumor T cells derive from the lymph node and then expand within tumor tissue was judged to be consistent with the data. Tumor T-cell repertoires showed less diversity than lymph node repertoires and more diversity than nontumor tissue repertoires, and tumor T-cell repertoires showed preferential V and J gene usage.

V drops 4 bases and J drops 1 base, leaving 14 bases in between. CDR1 and CDR2 are drawn from the germline V gene (reference sequence): SGHKS, YYEKEE. CDR3 length: 16 amino acids, cysteine to phenylalanine. Of all the DNA, just the CDR3 is kept, 48 bases in frame from base 1. Recombination connected TRBV5-5 to TRBJ1-4; TRBD1 is perhaps the D gene, given 5 matching bases. The receptor comes from a female donor with breast cancer. Some clones in this sample may be carry-over from other donors' samples. The sequenced sample was axillary lymph node tissue. The sequence in DNA is TGTGCCAGCAGCCTCCGGGGAGACAGAACTAATGAAAAACTGTTTTTT. It translates to CASSLRGDRTNEKLFF.